These T cell receptor beta chains were read from a single sample in a study of T cell responses to AZD1222 COVID-19 vaccine. Sequencing was performed with immunoSEQ multiplex PCR; in TCRdb, only in-frame clones are kept and a portion is missing. The sample has 60,000 to 75,000 clones; around 82% are singletons. Sequenced material: peripheral blood, taken 28 days after the second AZD1222 dose. The receptor set was obtained from an adult who received the AZD1222 COVID-19 vaccine. CDR3s include the opening cysteine and the closing phenylalanine or tryptophan. The D gene is left open where the match is weak. Clone size appears in some rows only: once, few, many, or a class for an expanded clone.

>.|TRBJ2-3|TRBV7-9|.
TGTGCCAGCAGCCCCAAGGGAGCGCGTACCGGGGATACGCAGTATTTT
CASSPKGARTGDTQYF
>TRBD1|TRBJ2-7|TRBV3-1/TRBV3-2|once
TGTGCCAGCAGCAAGGACAGGCCAGAACGCTACGAGCAGTACTTC
CASSKDRPERYEQYF
>.|TRBJ2-3|TRBV18|few
TGTGCCAGCTCACCATATAACACAGATACGCAGTATTTT
CASSPYNTDTQYF
>.|TRBJ2-5|TRBV19|once
TGTGCCAGTAGTCCCCCCCCCGGGTTGGGAGAGACCCAGTACTTC
CASSPPPGLGETQYF
>TRBD1|TRBJ1-1|TRBV11-2|.
TGTGCCAGCAGCAACCGACAGGGTTTATTGGCTTTCTTT
CASSNRQGLLAFF
>TRBD1|TRBJ1-1|TRBV6-6|.
TGTGCCAGCAGGTTTGACAGGGGGGCTGAAGCTTTCTTT
CASRFDRGAEAFF
>TRBD2|TRBJ2-1|TRBV5-1|few
TGCGCCAGCACTGCTGGCGGGGGGAAATACAATGAGCAGTTCTTC
CASTAGGGKYNEQFF
>.|TRBJ2-2|TRBV6-5|.
TGTGCCAGCAGTTCAAGGCAGGCCGGGGAGCTGTTTTTT
CASSSRQAGELFF
>.|TRBJ2-6|TRBV6-5|.
TGTGCCAGCAGTTACTCCAGTGCCTCTGGGGCCAACGTCCTGACTTTC
CASSYSSASGANVLTF
>.|TRBJ1-5|TRBV15|.
TGTGCCACCAGCAGAGGAGGGGCCGAGAATCAGCCCCAGCATTTT
CATSRGGAENQPQHF
>.|TRBJ1-1|TRBV6-5|.
TGTGCCAGCAGTTACGCCTGGGGCACTGAAGCTTTCTTT
CASSYAWGTEAFF
>.|TRBJ1-4|TRBV12-3/TRBV12-4|.
TGTGCCAGCAGTACCTCGACGGTGAAACTGTTTTTT
CASSTSTVKLFF
>.|TRBJ1-1|TRBV2|.
TGTGCCAGCAGTGAATTCGGGCGGTACACTGAAGCTTTCTTT
CASSEFGRYTEAFF
>TRBD1|TRBJ1-2|TRBV4-1|.
TGCGCCAGCTCCCGCCTAGACAGGGGGGACTATGGCTACACCTTC
CASSRLDRGDYGYTF